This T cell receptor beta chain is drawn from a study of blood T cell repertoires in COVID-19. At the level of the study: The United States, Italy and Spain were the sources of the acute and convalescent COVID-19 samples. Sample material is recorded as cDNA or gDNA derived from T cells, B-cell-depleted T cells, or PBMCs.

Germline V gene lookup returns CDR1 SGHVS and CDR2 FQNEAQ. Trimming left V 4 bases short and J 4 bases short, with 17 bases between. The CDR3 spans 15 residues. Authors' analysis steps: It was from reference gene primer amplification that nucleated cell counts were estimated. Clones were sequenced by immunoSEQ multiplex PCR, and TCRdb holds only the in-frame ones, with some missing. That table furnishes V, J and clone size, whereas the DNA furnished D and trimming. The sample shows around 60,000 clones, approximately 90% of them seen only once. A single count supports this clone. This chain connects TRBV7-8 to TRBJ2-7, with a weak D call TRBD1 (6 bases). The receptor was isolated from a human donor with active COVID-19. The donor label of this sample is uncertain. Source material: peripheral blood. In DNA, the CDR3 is TGTGCCAGCAGCTCAGCCGGGACAATGATGTACGAGCAGTACTTC. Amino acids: CASSSAGTMMYEQYF.